This TCR beta chain was captured by sequencing in a study of beta chain features in type 1 diabetes. On the study more broadly: Analysis included more than 90 million sorted cells drawn from all samples. Broader study findings: cDNA-based reads could over-represent cells with high TCR expression. Among all four CD4+ subsets, Type 1 diabetes patients had TCRB CDR3s that were moderately but significantly shorter.

All of the sorted populations showed purity greater than 98%. The whole isolated RNA underwent reverse transcription, so sequencing captured expressed TCRB transcripts. Sequenced by immunoSEQ multiplex PCR; TCRdb stores in-frame clones only, minus some. Among a few hundred thousand clones listed, around 19% were seen once. This clone was recorded a few times. Its antigen is undetermined. There are 14 residues in the CDR3. Trimming pared 4 bases from V and 5 bases from J, leaving 15 bases between. Germline lookup yields CDR1 SEHNR and CDR2 FQNEAQ (reference sequence). Source material: naive CD4+ T cells from blood. The clonotype comes from a woman under 30 in good health. The rearrangement uses TRBV7-9 and TRBJ2-7; D possibly corresponds to TRBD1 (5 bases). CDR3 amino acids: CASSSPQGTDEQYF. Written as DNA, the CDR3 is TGTGCCAGCAGCTCTCCTCAGGGAACGGACGAGCAGTACTTC.